These 12 T cell receptor beta chains were all obtained from the same sample, sequenced in a study of cytomegalovirus exposure and HLA in healthy donors. PCR employed 60 Vbeta and 13 Jbeta primers. Some clones are missing from TCRdb's copy, which holds only in-frame ones; the method was immunoSEQ multiplex PCR. The table has 150,000 or so clones, under 70% seen once. Input material: PBMCs. The source of these receptors is a man aged 30 to 45 in good health and CMV-seropositive.

The rearrangement links TRBV6-1 to TRBJ1-4; D is possibly TRBD1 (5 bases). The CDR3 length is 14 residues. Trimming stripped 6 bases from V and 8 bases from J, with 16 bases between. CDR1 and CDR2 (germline): MNHNS, SASEGT. CDR3 amino acids: CASRLQVGEEKLFF. Written as DNA, the CDR3 is TGTGCCAGCAGATTACAGGTCGGAGAAGAAAAACTGTTTTTT.

The chain employs TRBV5-4 and TRBJ2-5; possibly TRBD1 for D (5 bases). Germline V CDR1 and CDR2: SGHNT, YYREEE (reference sequence). The V end lost 2 bases, the J end lost 4 bases, and 15 bases lay between the germline ends. The CDR3 spans 15 residues. For the CDR3, the DNA is TGTGCCAGCAGCTTAGTGGGCAGGGCACGAGAGACCCAGTACTTC. Translated, it gives CASSLVGRARETQYF.

This clone was seen only a few times. This rearrangement joins TRBV4-2 to TRBJ2-1; maybe TRBD1 (5 bases). From germline, CDR1 is LGHNA and CDR2 YNFKEQ. V lost 4 bases and J 0 bases, leaving 16 bases between the germline ends. CDR3 length: 17 residues. The CDR3: CASSRNFRAISYNEQFF. CDR3 nucleotide sequence: TGTGCCAGCAGCCGGAATTTCAGGGCTATCTCCTACAATGAGCAGTTCTTC.

V is TRBV27 and J is TRBJ2-1; 8 bases map to TRBD2. The V segment lost 4 bases and the J segment 9 bases; nucleotides outside the gene matches: 8. Germline CDR1 reads MNHEY; CDR2 reads SMNVEV (reference sequence). There are 14 residues in the CDR3. CDR3 DNA sequence: TGTGCCAGCAGTTCAGGGCTAGCGGGTACTGAGCAGTTCTTC. This encodes CASSSGLAGTEQFF.

V and J are TRBV4-1 and TRBJ1-4, with D possibly matching TRBD1 (5 bases). V lost 0 bases and J 8 bases, leaving 16 bases between the germline ends. Germline V gene data show CDR1 as MGHRA and CDR2 as YSYEKL. The CDR3 is made up of 16 amino acids. CDR3 sequence: CASSQDSGSVKEKLFF. The CDR3 DNA reads as TGCGCCAGCAGCCAAGATTCAGGGTCCGTGAAGGAAAAACTGTTTTTT.

The chain is built from TRBV27 and TRBJ2-1; the D is unclear. Germline CDR1 is MNHEY and CDR2 is SMNVEV (reference sequence). With 11 bases removed from V and 7 bases from J, the gap between germline ends came to 21 bases. The CDR3 consists of 14 residues. CDR3 in amino acids: CASQDEFRANEQFF. The DNA of the CDR3 is TGTGCCTCCCAAGATGAGTTTCGAGCGAATGAGCAGTTCTTC.

V usage is TRBV27 and J usage is TRBJ2-7; D gene unclear. V dropped 3 bases and J dropped 1 base, with 7 bases sitting between them. The germline CDR1 and CDR2 sequences are MNHEY and SMNVEV (reference sequence). The CDR3 consists of 13 residues. CDR3 in DNA: TGTGCCAGCAGTTTGGGCCGTTCCTACGAGCAGTACTTC. Translated, it gives CASSLGRSYEQYF.

This chain uses TRBV7-9 with TRBJ2-1; 12 bases line up with TRBD2. Germline V CDR1 and CDR2: SEHNR, FQNEAQ (reference sequence). Trimming at V came to 5 bases and at J to 5 bases, leaving 4 bases not matched to a gene. This CDR3 has 15 residues. The DNA of the CDR3 is TGTGCCAGCAGCGCGGGACTAGCGGGCAACAATGAGCAGTTCTTC. This translates into CASSAGLAGNNEQFF.

This chain joins TRBV2 and TRBJ2-7; D is unclear. The V gene lost 4 bases and the J gene lost 3 bases, with 7 bases spanning the gap. This CDR3 comprises 12 residues. Germline assignment: CDR1 SNHLY and CDR2 FYNNEI. CDR3 nucleotide sequence: TGTGCCAGCAGTGTATTCAGCTACGAGCAGTACTTC. This encodes CASSVFSYEQYF.

Comments on this clone: An end of the junction differs from the germline gene, which may be a read error. The chain uses TRBV7-7 and TRBJ2-7, with 8 bases identical to TRBD2. This CDR3 has 16 amino acids. CDR1 and CDR2 from the germline V gene are SSHAT and FNYEAQ (reference sequence). CDR3 sequence reads: CASSPIVAGGTYEQYF. The CDR3 nucleotides are TGTGCTAGCAGCCCCATTGTGGCGGGAGGCACATACGAGCAGTACTTC.

In this sample, this clone turned up once. The chain employs TRBV7-9 and TRBJ2-5; perhaps TRBD2 as D (6 bases). CDR1 is SEHNR, CDR2 FQNEAQ, per germline (reference sequence). The V and J ends lost 5 bases and 5 bases respectively, with 12 bases between them. This CDR3 region has 13 residues. The CDR3 DNA follows: TGTGCCAGCAGCCCCTCTAGCGCTGAGACCCAGTACTTC. This encodes CASSPSSAETQYF.

The chain joins TRBV5-4 to TRBJ2-1; possibly TRBD2 for D (5 bases). The CDR3 is made up of 14 amino acids. Trimming removed 6 bases at V and 2 bases at J, with 12 bases between. Germline-derived CDR1 and CDR2 are SGHNT and YYREEE (reference sequence). CDR3 amino acids: CASKTEAAYNEQFF. The CDR3 DNA reads as TGTGCCAGCAAGACTGAAGCGGCCTACAATGAGCAGTTCTTC.